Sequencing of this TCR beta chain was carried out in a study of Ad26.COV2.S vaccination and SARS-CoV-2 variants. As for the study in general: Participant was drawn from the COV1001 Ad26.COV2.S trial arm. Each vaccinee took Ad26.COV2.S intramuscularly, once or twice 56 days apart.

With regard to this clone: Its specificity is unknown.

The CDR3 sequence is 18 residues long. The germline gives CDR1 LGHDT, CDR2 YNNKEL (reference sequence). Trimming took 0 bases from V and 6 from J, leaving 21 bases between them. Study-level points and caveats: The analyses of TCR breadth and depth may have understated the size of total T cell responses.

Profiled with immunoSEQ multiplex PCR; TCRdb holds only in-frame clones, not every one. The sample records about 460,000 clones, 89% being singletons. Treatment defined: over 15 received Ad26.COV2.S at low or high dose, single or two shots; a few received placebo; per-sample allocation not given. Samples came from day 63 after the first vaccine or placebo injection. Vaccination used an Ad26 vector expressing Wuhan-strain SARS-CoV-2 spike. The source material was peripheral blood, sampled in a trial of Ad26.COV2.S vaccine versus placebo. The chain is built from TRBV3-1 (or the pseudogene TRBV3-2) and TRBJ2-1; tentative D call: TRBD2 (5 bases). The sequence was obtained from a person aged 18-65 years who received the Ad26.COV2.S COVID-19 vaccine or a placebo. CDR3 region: CASSQDSGGLLHRNEQFF. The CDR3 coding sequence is TGTGCCAGCAGCCAAGATTCGGGCGGGCTACTCCACCGCAATGAGCAGTTCTTC.